Described below is a single T cell receptor (beta chain) sequence and its context. Its antigen is still unknown. Relative to the germline gene, one junction end is altered; a read error may explain this. These data are taken from a study of identical twins. Addition of a universal primer site occurred through template switching, and cDNA carried unique molecular identifiers. TCRdb called the 5' RACE reads again in MiXCR, with one record for every CDR3 protein. The data contain around 530,000 distinct CDR3 sequences, approximately 16% of them seen just once; the ten biggest clones take up roughly 0.43%. Study findings and constraints: Among out-of-frame alpha sequences shared by twins, low generation probability occurred in excess. Abundant beta clonotypes from cord blood had fewer insertions, unlike memory repertoires, which showed none.

Donors were all healthy Caucasians. The CDR3 totals 16 residues. Germline V gene sequence: CDR1 DFQATT, CDR2 SNEGSKA (reference sequence). The data were also submitted as part of a second study, on yellow fever vaccine responses in identical twins.

The chain joins TRBV20-1 to TRBJ2-2; D possibly corresponds to TRBD1 (6 bases). The sequenced material came from CD4+ T cells sorted from blood. The TCR sequence derives from a woman in her late teens or twenties in good health. The CDR3: CCARDIDRPNTGELFF. Here the CDR3 DNA reads TGCTGTGCTAGAGATATCGACAGGCCTAACACCGGGGAGCTGTTTTTT.